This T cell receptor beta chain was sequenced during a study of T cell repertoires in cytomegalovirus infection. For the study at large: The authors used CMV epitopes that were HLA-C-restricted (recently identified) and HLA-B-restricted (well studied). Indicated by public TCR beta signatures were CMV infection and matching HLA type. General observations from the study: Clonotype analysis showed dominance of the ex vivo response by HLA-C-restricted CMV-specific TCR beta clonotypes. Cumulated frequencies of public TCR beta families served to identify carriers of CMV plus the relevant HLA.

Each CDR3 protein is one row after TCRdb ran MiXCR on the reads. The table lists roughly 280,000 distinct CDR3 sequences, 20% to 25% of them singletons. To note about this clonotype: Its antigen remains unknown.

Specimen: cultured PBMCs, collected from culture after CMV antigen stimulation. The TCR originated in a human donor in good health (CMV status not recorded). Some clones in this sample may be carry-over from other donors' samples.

The CDR3 loop is CASSLVVSGSETQYF. DNA of the CDR3: TGTGCCAGCAGCTTAGTTGTTAGCGGGAGTGAGACCCAGTACTTC. This chain links TRBV7-2 with TRBJ2-5; TRBD2 matches 9 bases. This CDR3 is built from 15 residues. The V and J ends lost 1 base and 5 bases, in that order; junction bases with no gene match: 5. In germline, CDR1 is SGHTA, CDR2 FQGNSA.